The source of this T cell receptor beta chain is a study of blood T cell repertoires in COVID-19 (dated by TCRdb to about 2020). Describing the broader study: The collaborator samples originated in the United States, Italy and Spain and spanned the acute and convalescent phases of COVID-19. The material from the prospective study consisted of cDNA or gDNA derived from T cells, B-cell-depleted T cells, or PBMCs. Where HLA class I and class II types were available, the types were taken from metadata supplied by the sample provider, not from assay-based typing. The repertoires were released in a freely available public database intended as a resource for research on the immune response to SARS-CoV-2. Deeply sampled blood TCRbeta repertoires from subjects exposed to, actively infected with, or recovered from COVID-19 were included in the dataset. The samples were drawn from two sources: the first 160 participants of the ongoing ImmuneRACE study, and 1,000 to 1,500 subjects contributed by 6 global collaborators. Nearly every sample came with metadata listing a de-identified subject ID, COVID-19 status, age in years and sex. On the study overall, not on this receptor specifically: The quantity of clinical and demographic metadata differed by source and by participant and was supplied without curation.

The CDR3 covers 18 residues, taking in both the cysteine and the phenylalanine. The only DNA kept is the CDR3, 54 bases in frame from the first base. CDR1 and CDR2 (LGHNA, YSLEER) derive from the germline V gene. V and J are truncated by 0 bases and 2 bases respectively, leaving an intervening sequence of 14 bases. Each collaborating institution followed its own protocols to collect whole blood in K2EDTA tubes. For TCRbeta analysis, collaborator samples were shipped as frozen whole blood, as isolated PBMCs, or as DNA extracted from either sample type. For this clone: Which antigen it targets is not known. There are no base qualities to consult, and no much larger clone falls within one base.

TCRbeta CDR3 regions were amplified from genomic DNA using the immunoSEQ Assay, a bias-controlled multiplex PCR. The published analysis was carried out like this. The number of nucleated cells in each sample was estimated from the amplification of reference gene primers within the assay. To quantify the absolute abundance of each unique TCRbeta CDR3 rearrangement, sequence reads were collapsed and filtered. For each sample, productive Simpson clonality was calculated by taking the square root of Simpson's diversity index across productive rearrangements. Not all clones reach the TCRdb copy of this immuneACCESS table, which keeps in-frame sequences only. Checked studies attribute under half of the gap to unresolved V genes and leave the rest unexplained. Clone size and V and J calls were adopted from that table, with D and trimming inferred from the DNA. Recorded for this sample are about 110,000 clones; around three quarters of them occurred a single time. Jointly, the top ten make up about 4.7% of the sample.

This sequence was found in a human donor in a cohort sampled during active or convalescent COVID-19. Sequenced: peripheral blood. The chain uses TRBV4-3 and TRBJ1-6, and perhaps TRBD1 as D gene, on 5 matching bases. For the CDR3, the sequence is CASSQDRPGPTYNSPLHF. Here is the DNA: TGCGCCAGCAGCCAAGATCGACCAGGGCCGACCTATAATTCACCCCTCCACTTT.